The entry below gives a single T cell receptor (beta chain) sequence along with its context. Under the authors' procedure: Amplification from reference gene primers served as the basis for estimated nucleated cell counts. Repertoires were generated with immunoSEQ multiplex PCR, while TCRdb's copy carries only in-frame clones and drops some. V and J calls and clone size come straight from that table; D and trimming were deduced from the DNA. The table lists around 200,000 clones, roughly 84% of them singletons, with approximately 4.7% in the top ten. These data are taken from a study of blood T cell repertoires in COVID-19. The germline V gene encodes CDR1 MDHEN and CDR2 SYDVKM. With 6 bases removed from V and 9 bases from J, the gap between germline ends came to 14 bases. The CDR3 extends over 12 amino acids.

Sequencing used peripheral blood. J is TRBJ1-1 and V is TRBV28; D is perhaps TRBD1 (5 bases). This TCR was recovered from a man aged 50 to 59 with active or convalescent COVID-19. CDR3 sequence reads: CASRPDSRKAFF. In DNA, the CDR3 is TGTGCCAGCAGACCCGACAGTCGGAAAGCTTTCTTT.